These 32 T cell receptor beta chains came from one sample sequenced in a study of blood T cell repertoires in COVID-19. Assay: immunoSEQ multiplex PCR; the TCRdb copy retains only in-frame clones and omits some. The repertoire consists of some 77,000 clones, with about 82% occurring once and the leading ten covering 1.5% to 2%. Specimen: peripheral blood. Receptors originate from a woman aged 60-75 years with acute or convalescent COVID-19.

The V gene is TRBV5-4, the J gene TRBJ2-5, with 7 bases identical to TRBD1. Looked up from germline, CDR1 is SGHNT and CDR2 is YYREEE (reference sequence). V was clipped by 3 bases and J by 3 bases; unmatched bases: 5. CDR3 size: 14 residues. CDR3 nucleotide sequence: TGTGCCAGCAGCTCGTTAGGGGGCGAAGAGACCCAGTACTTC. Translated, it gives CASSSLGGEETQYF.

V and J are TRBV30 and TRBJ1-2; a possible D gene is TRBD1 (6 bases). V was pared by 3 bases and J by 2 bases, with 10 bases between. CDR1 is GTSNPN and CDR2 is SVGIG in the germline V gene (reference sequence). This CDR3 has 13 amino acids. The chain's CDR3 is CAWRSRGNYGYTF. CDR3 DNA: TGTGCCTGGAGGAGCAGGGGAAACTATGGCTACACCTTC.

The gene calls are TRBV29-1 and TRBJ1-1; D is unresolved. The germline V and J ends were trimmed by 6 bases and 0 bases, with 8 bases remaining between them. Germline assignment: CDR1 SQVTM and CDR2 ANQGSEA. This CDR3 has 12 residues. CDR3 region: CSVVSLNTEAFF. In DNA, the CDR3 is TGCAGCGTGGTCAGTCTGAACACTGAAGCTTTCTTT.

V usage is TRBV6-6 and J usage is TRBJ1-1; D is uncertain. Germline loops: CDR1 MNHNY, CDR2 SVGAGI (reference sequence). The CDR3 covers 11 residues. Trimming cost V 5 bases and J 12 bases, with 13 bases left between them. CDR3 DNA: TGTGCCAGCAGTACCACCGGGGAACCTTTCTTT. This sequence encodes CASSTTGEPFF.

The V call is TRBV9, the J call TRBJ2-2; no definite D call. Trimming stripped 1 base from V and 2 bases from J, with 3 bases between. This CDR3 comprises 13 residues. Germline CDR1 reads SGDLS; CDR2 reads YYNGEE. Here the CDR3 reads CASSVSNTGELFF. DNA for the CDR3: TGTGCCAGCAGCGTAAGCAACACCGGGGAGCTGTTTTTT.

The V call is TRBV5-6, the J call TRBJ1-1, with D possibly being TRBD1 (5 bases). The length of the CDR3 is 17 residues. Trimming left V 0 bases short and J 0 bases short, with 15 bases between. Germline CDR1 and CDR2: SGHDT and YYEEEE. CDR3 loop: CASSLGAGPFMNTEAFF. DNA of the CDR3: TGTGCCAGCAGCTTGGGCGCAGGGCCATTTATGAACACTGAAGCTTTCTTT. Full variable domain (outside the CDR3, taken from reference TRBV5-6 and TRBJ1-1): DAGVTQSPTHLIKTRGQQVTLRCSPKSGHDTVSWYQQALGQGPQFIFQYYEEEERQRGNFPDRFSGHQFPNYSSELNVNALLLGDSALYLCASSLGAGPFMNTEAFFGQGTRLTVV.

V and J are TRBV6-1 and TRBJ1-2; D remains ambiguous. CDR1 is MNHNS and CDR2 is SASEGT in the germline V gene. The germline V and J ends were trimmed by 2 bases and 4 bases, with 14 bases remaining between them. The CDR3 is 15 amino acids. This CDR3 is CASSEPGGVSYGYTF. The CDR3, as DNA: TGTGCCAGCAGTGAACCGGGAGGAGTTTCCTATGGCTACACCTTC.

J is TRBJ1-3 and V is TRBV5-1; D remains ambiguous. V lost 1 base, J lost 0 bases, and 11 bases lay in between. Germline V gene sequence: CDR1 SGHRS, CDR2 YFSETQ. The length of the CDR3 is 16 residues. CDR3 amino acids: CASSLNSGVSGNTIYF. The DNA of the CDR3 is TGCGCCAGCAGCTTGAATTCAGGCGTCTCTGGAAACACCATATATTTT.

The chain uses TRBV18 and TRBJ2-1; 11 nucleotides match TRBD2. The junction had 7 bases not matched to a gene; V was cut back by 3 bases and J by 0 bases. The CDR3 contains 18 residues. Germline loops: CDR1 KGHSH, CDR2 LQKENI. The CDR3 here is CASSPTLAGAGSYNEQFF. CDR3 bases: TGTGCCAGCTCACCGACACTAGCGGGAGCCGGCTCCTACAATGAGCAGTTCTTC.

This clone was found once. This chain links TRBV11-2 with TRBJ2-2, with D maybe TRBD2 (6 bases). The CDR3 totals 17 residues. CDR1 and CDR2 from the germline V gene are SGHAT and FQNNGV. V gave up 1 base and J gave up 3 bases, with 15 bases separating them. CDR3 coding DNA: TGTGCCAGCAGCTTAGGCGGGGCAGGGCGGGACACCGGGGAGCTGTTTTTT. This translates into CASSLGGAGRDTGELFF.

This chain links TRBV9 with TRBJ2-5; 8 bases are a match to TRBD1. Germline V gives CDR1 SGDLS, CDR2 YYNGEE. This CDR3 has 15 residues. V was pared by 0 bases and J by 5 bases, with 6 bases of the junction left unmatched. The CDR3 is CASSVAAGGRETQYF. Here the CDR3 DNA reads TGTGCCAGCAGCGTAGCGGCAGGGGGCCGGGAGACCCAGTACTTC. Drawing the rest from reference TRBV9 and TRBJ2-5, the complete variable domain is DSGVTQTPKHLITATGQRVTLRCSPRSGDLSVYWYQQSLDQGLQFLIQYYNGEERAKGNILERFSAQQFPDLHSELNLSSLELGDSALYFCASSVAAGGRETQYFGPGTRLLVL.

This clone was recorded once. The chain uses TRBV27 and TRBJ2-3; 10 nucleotides align to TRBD2. V shed 8 bases and J 4 bases; nucleotides not matched to a gene: 18. This CDR3 has 18 residues. Per the germline V gene, CDR1 is MNHEY and CDR2 is SMNVEV (reference sequence). CDR3 sequence reads: CASGIVVSSAGGPDTQYF. CDR3 nucleotides: TGTGCCAGCGGAATCGTTGTGTCTTCAGCGGGGGGGCCAGATACGCAGTATTTT.

J is TRBJ1-4 and V is TRBV9; D ambiguous. The CDR3 totals 14 residues. The germline V gene has CDR1 SGDLS and CDR2 YYNGEE. Trimming stripped 0 bases from V and 10 bases from J, with 13 bases between. DNA of the CDR3: TGTGCCAGCAGCGTAGGTCAGTCCTCAGGAAAACTGTTTTTT. It specifies CASSVGQSSGKLFF.

The genes are TRBV7-3 and TRBJ2-3; 11 nucleotides agree with TRBD2. The germline V gene has CDR1 SGHTA and CDR2 FQGTGA. The CDR3 sequence is 16 residues long. The trim removed 0 bases at V and 6 bases at J, leaving 5 bases unmatched. This CDR3 reads CASSLTTSGSLDTQYF. Written as DNA, the CDR3 is TGTGCCAGCAGCTTAACCACTAGCGGGAGTTTGGATACGCAGTATTTT.

J is TRBJ2-7 and V is TRBV5-1, with 12 bases fitting TRBD1. V trimming: 4 bases; J trimming: 12 bases; junction bases outside the gene matches: 5. CDR3 length equals 12 residues. Germline CDR1 is SGHRS and CDR2 is YFSETQ. The CDR3 DNA reads TGCGCCAGCAGCCGGGACAGGGGGCCCCGGTACTTC. Translated, it gives CASSRDRGPRYF. The full variable domain, completed using reference TRBV5-1 and TRBJ2-7, is KAGVTQTPRYLIKTRGQQVTLSCSPISGHRSVSWYQQTPGQGLQFLFEYFSETQRNKGNFPGRFSGRQFSNSRSEMNVSTLELGDSALYLCASSRDRGPRYFGPGTRLTVT.

This clone occurred a few times. The chain couples TRBV15 to TRBJ2-7; 7 nucleotides agree with TRBD1. CDR1 is LNHNV and CDR2 is YYDKDF in the germline V gene (reference sequence). V was clipped by 5 bases and J by 6 bases; unmatched bases: 1. The CDR3 contains 11 residues. The CDR3 region has the DNA TGTGCCACCAGCCGGGACAGCGAGCAGTACTTC. This gives the protein CATSRDSEQYF.

J is TRBJ1-3 and V is TRBV6-5; D call uncertain. CDR1 is MNHEY and CDR2 is SVGAGI in the germline V gene. The CDR3 length is 13 residues. The germline V and J ends were trimmed by 5 bases and 0 bases, with 5 bases remaining between them. For the CDR3, the DNA is TGTGCCAGCAGTACGAGCTCTGGAAACACCATATATTTT. It is translated as CASSTSSGNTIYF.

The chain uses TRBV14 and TRBJ2-1, with 10 positions matching TRBD2. In germline, CDR1 is SGHDN, CDR2 FVKESK. The CDR3 is 16 amino acids. V lost 1 base, J lost 10 bases, and 10 bases stayed unmatched. CDR3 sequence reads: CASSQGLASGSREQFF. The CDR3 coding sequence is TGTGCCAGCAGCCAAGGCTTGGCTAGCGGGAGTAGAGAGCAGTTCTTC.

This chain connects TRBV28 to TRBJ1-2; TRBD1 is a possible D gene (5 bases). Germline-derived CDR1 and CDR2 are MDHEN and SYDVKM. Trimming removed 9 bases at V and 4 bases at J, with 12 bases between. The CDR3 consists of 12 residues. The CDR3 nucleotides are TGTGCCAGTCAACAGGACACCTATGGCTACACCTTC. This sequence encodes CASQQDTYGYTF.

This clone came up once. The chain carries TRBV25-1 and TRBJ1-4, with TRBD1 matching 10 bases. The length of the CDR3 is 16 residues. The germline CDR1 and CDR2 sequences are MGHDK and SYGVNS. The junction had 5 bases not matched to a gene; V was cut back by 5 bases and J by 2 bases. The CDR3 here is CASSKGQGRTNEKLFF. In nucleotides, the CDR3 is TGTGCCAGCAGTAAGGGACAGGGGCGGACTAATGAAAAACTGTTTTTT.

The chain couples TRBV9 to TRBJ2-2, with D possibly matching TRBD2 (5 bases). Deletions cut 0 bases from V and 0 bases from J, with 9 bases between. This CDR3 has 16 amino acids. Germline assignment: CDR1 SGDLS and CDR2 YYNGEE. CDR3 in amino acids: CASSVGGSANTGELFF. The CDR3 region has the DNA TGTGCCAGCAGCGTAGGGGGTAGCGCGAACACCGGGGAGCTGTTTTTT.

The chain combines TRBV15 with TRBJ1-1, with unresolved D. The CDR3 length is 16 residues. Germline assignment: CDR1 LNHNV and CDR2 YYDKDF (reference sequence). V lost 8 bases and J 1 base, leaving 20 bases between the germline ends. The CDR3 reads CATLEVPPSWNTEAFF. In DNA, the CDR3 is TGTGCCACCCTCGAGGTACCCCCCTCCTGGAACACTGAAGCTTTCTTT.

This clone appeared a single time. The chain is built from TRBV27 and TRBJ1-1, with D perhaps matching TRBD1 (5 bases). Germline CDR1 is MNHEY and CDR2 is SMNVEV (reference sequence). Between the trimmed V and J ends, which lost 7 bases and 4 bases, there was a span of 16 bases. There are 14 residues in the CDR3. This CDR3 is CASKSQGMGTEAFF. The DNA of the CDR3 is TGTGCCAGCAAATCCCAGGGAATGGGCACTGAAGCTTTCTTT.

This clone was seen a handful of times. The gene calls are TRBV7-2 and TRBJ1-6, with D possibly TRBD1 on 5 matching bases. The CDR3 has 14 residues. Deletions cut 5 bases from V and 6 bases from J, with 11 bases between. Germline V gene data show CDR1 as SGHTA and CDR2 as FQGNSA. The CDR3 protein is CASSLGGGNSPLHF. For the CDR3, the DNA is TGTGCCAGCAGCCTCGGGGGTGGTAATTCACCCCTCCACTTT. Complete variable domain (other parts from reference TRBV7-2 and TRBJ1-6): GAGVSQSPSNKVTEKGKDVELRCDPISGHTALYWYRQSLGQGLEFLIYFQGNSAPDKSGLPSDRFSAERTGGSVSTLTIQRTQQEDSAVYLCASSLGGGNSPLHFGNGTRLTVT.

DNA for the CDR3: TGTGCCAGCAGCTTCTACAGGGGCAATCAGCCCCAGCATTTT. Translation gives CASSFYRGNQPQHF. The J gene is TRBJ1-5, the V gene TRBV5-8; D may be TRBD1 (6 bases). The length of the CDR3 is 14 residues. V was cut by 2 bases and J by 2 bases, with 8 bases left in between. CDR1 and CDR2 (germline): SGHTS, YDEGEE. The full variable domain, rest sourced from reference TRBV5-8 and TRBJ1-5, is EAGVTQSPTHLIKTRGQQATLRCSPISGHTSVYWYQQALGLGLQFLLWYDEGEERNRGNFPPRFSGRQFPNYSSELNVNALELEDSALYLCASSFYRGNQPQHFGDGTRLSIL.

The chain links TRBV2 to TRBJ2-7; TRBD2 agrees at 13 bases. This CDR3 contains 15 residues. The J segment lost 3 bases and the V segment lost 7 bases, leaving 6 bases of the junction unmatched. Germline V gene data show CDR1 as SNHLY and CDR2 as FYNNEI. The CDR3 bases are TGTGCCAGCACCTCTTGGACTAGCGGGAGCTACGAGCAGTACTTC. Translated, it gives CASTSWTSGSYEQYF. Full variable domain (rest looked up from reference TRBV2 and TRBJ2-7): EPEVTQTPSHQVTQMGQEVILRCVPISNHLYFYWYRQILGQKVEFLVSFYNNEISEKSEIFDDQFSVERPDGSNFTLKIRSTKLEDSAMYFCASTSWTSGSYEQYFGPGTRLTVT.

The gene calls are TRBV18 and TRBJ1-1, with D possibly TRBD1 on 6 matching bases. Germline V gives CDR1 KGHSH, CDR2 LQKENI. The V end was cut by 2 bases, the J end by 1 base, with 8 bases between. CDR3 length: 14 amino acids. In DNA, the CDR3 is TGTGCCAGCTCACCAGACAGGAAGAACACTGAAGCTTTCTTT. Residues: CASSPDRKNTEAFF.

The CDR3 sequence: CASSLWTGGAEDTQYF. CDR3 nucleotides: TGCGCCAGCAGCCTGTGGACAGGGGGCGCTGAGGATACGCAGTATTTT. The chain uses TRBV5-1 and TRBJ2-3; 11 positions match TRBD1. V shed 4 bases and J 6 bases; nucleotides not matched to a gene: 10. Germline CDR1 SGHRS, CDR2 YFSETQ. This CDR3 is 16 amino acids long.

This clone was detected only once. The CDR3 region is CATSDGDFDYGYTF. The CDR3, as DNA: TGTGCCACCAGTGACGGGGACTTCGACTATGGCTACACCTTC. This chain connects TRBV24-1 to TRBJ1-2; the D gene is possibly TRBD1 (5 bases). The V gene lost 4 bases and the J gene lost 3 bases, with 11 bases spanning the gap. Per germline, CDR1 KGHDR and CDR2 SFDVKD. This CDR3 contains 14 residues.

J is TRBJ2-5 and V is TRBV4-2; TRBD2 aligns across 11 bases. The CDR3 covers 16 residues. Germline CDR1 LGHNA, CDR2 YNFKEQ. After removal of 0 bases from V and 4 bases from J, the junction contained 4 bases not matched to a gene. As DNA, the CDR3 is TGTGCCAGCAGCCAAGACACTAGCGGGGGTGCAGAGACCCAGTACTTC. Translated, it gives CASSQDTSGGAETQYF.

This clone was counted between two and nine times. This chain uses TRBV10-2 with TRBJ2-7, with 11 nucleotides matching TRBD1. CDR1 and CDR2 (germline): WSHSY, SAAADI. V was pared by 3 bases and J by 13 bases, with 11 bases of the junction left unmatched. This CDR3 spans 14 amino acids. The CDR3 spells CASSDSRDRGDYYF. In DNA, the CDR3 is TGCGCCAGCAGTGACTCCCGGGACAGGGGGGACTATTACTTC.

The rearrangement uses TRBV9 and TRBJ1-3; no reliable D call. In germline, CDR1 is SGDLS, CDR2 YYNGEE. The CDR3 is 15 amino acids. Trimming took off 4 bases at V and 6 bases at J, with 17 bases between the two ends. Written as DNA, the CDR3 is TGTGCCAGCAGCCAAGGGAGGGTACGTGAAAACACCATATATTTT. Its translation is CASSQGRVRENTIYF.